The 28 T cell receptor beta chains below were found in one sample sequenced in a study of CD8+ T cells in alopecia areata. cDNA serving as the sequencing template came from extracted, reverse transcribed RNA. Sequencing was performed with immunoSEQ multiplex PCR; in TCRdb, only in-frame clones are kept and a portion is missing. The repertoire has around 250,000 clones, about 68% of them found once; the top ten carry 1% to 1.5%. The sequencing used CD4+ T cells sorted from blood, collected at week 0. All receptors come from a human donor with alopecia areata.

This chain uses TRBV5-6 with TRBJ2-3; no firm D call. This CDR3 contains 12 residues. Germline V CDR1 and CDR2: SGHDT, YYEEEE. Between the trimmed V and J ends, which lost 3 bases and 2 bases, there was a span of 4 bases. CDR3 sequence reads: CASSSNTDTQYF. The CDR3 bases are TGTGCCAGCAGCTCTAACACAGATACGCAGTATTTT.

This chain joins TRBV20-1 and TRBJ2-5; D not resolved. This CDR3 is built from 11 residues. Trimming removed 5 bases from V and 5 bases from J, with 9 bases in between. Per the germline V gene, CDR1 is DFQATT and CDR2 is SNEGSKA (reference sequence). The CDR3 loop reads CSALSAETQYF. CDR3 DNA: TGCAGTGCTCTCAGCGCGGAGACCCAGTACTTC.

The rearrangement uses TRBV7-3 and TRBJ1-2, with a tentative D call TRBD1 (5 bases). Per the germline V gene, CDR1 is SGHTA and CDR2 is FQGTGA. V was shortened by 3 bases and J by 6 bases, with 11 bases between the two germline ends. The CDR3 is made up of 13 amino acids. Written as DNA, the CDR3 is TGTGCCAGCAGCTTTCAGGGAGGGAATGGCTACACCTTC. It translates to CASSFQGGNGYTF.

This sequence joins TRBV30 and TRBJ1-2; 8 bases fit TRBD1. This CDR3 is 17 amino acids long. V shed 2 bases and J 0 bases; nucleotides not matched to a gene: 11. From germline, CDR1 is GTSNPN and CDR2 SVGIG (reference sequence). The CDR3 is CAWSPQTRDRTNYGYTF. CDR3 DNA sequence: TGTGCCTGGAGTCCACAGACTCGGGACAGGACTAACTATGGCTACACCTTC.

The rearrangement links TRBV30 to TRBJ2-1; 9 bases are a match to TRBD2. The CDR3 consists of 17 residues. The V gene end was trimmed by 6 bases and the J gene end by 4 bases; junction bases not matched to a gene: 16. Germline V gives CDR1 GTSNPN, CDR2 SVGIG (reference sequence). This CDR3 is CACNSLAGGPQYNEQFF. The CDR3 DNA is TGTGCCTGTAACTCATTGGCGGGGGGGCCGCAGTACAATGAGCAGTTCTTC.

CDR3 in amino acids: CASTQAGTEAFF. The CDR3 DNA reads TGCGCCAGCACACAGGCCGGCACTGAAGCTTTCTTT. V is TRBV5-1 and J is TRBJ1-1; TRBD1 is a possible D gene (5 bases). Germline V gene data show CDR1 as SGHRS and CDR2 as YFSETQ. V lost 6 bases, J lost 4 bases, and 10 bases lay in between. CDR3 length: 12 residues.

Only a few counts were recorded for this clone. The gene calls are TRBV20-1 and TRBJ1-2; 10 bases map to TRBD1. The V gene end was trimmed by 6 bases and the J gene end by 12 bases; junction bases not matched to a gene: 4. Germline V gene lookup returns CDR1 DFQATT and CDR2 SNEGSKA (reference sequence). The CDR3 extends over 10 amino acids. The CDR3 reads CSAWDRGDTF. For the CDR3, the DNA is TGCAGTGCATGGGACAGGGGTGACACCTTC.

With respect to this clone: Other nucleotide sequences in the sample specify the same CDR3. CDR3: CAWTSTDTQYF. The DNA of the CDR3 is TGTGCCTGGACTAGCACAGATACGCAGTATTTT. V and J are TRBV30 and TRBJ2-3; D remains ambiguous. The V gene lost 4 bases and the J gene lost 0 bases, with 2 bases spanning the gap. In germline, CDR1 is GTSNPN, CDR2 SVGIG (reference sequence). The CDR3 has 11 residues.

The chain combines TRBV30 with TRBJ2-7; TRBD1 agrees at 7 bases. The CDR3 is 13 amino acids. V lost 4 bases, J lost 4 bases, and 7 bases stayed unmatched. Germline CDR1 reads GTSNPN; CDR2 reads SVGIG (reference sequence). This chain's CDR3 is CAWKTGPTYEQYF. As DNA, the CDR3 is TGTGCCTGGAAGACAGGGCCTACTTACGAGCAGTACTTC.

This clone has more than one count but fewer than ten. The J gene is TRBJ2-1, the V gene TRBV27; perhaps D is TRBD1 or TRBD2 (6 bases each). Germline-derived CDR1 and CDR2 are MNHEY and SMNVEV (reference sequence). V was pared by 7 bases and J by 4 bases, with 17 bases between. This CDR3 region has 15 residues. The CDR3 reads CASTGDGRWYNEQFF. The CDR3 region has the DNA TGTGCCAGCACAGGGGACGGGAGATGGTACAATGAGCAGTTCTTC.

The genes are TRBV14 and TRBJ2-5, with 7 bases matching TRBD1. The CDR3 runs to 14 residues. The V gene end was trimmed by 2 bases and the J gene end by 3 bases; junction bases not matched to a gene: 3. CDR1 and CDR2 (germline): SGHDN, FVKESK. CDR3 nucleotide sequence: TGTGCCAGCAGCCAATTTACAGGGGAAGAGACCCAGTACTTC. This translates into CASSQFTGEETQYF.

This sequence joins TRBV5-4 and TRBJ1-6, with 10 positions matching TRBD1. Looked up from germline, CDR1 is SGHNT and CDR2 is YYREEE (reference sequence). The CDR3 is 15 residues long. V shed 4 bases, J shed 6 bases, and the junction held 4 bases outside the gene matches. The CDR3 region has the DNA TGTGCCAGCAGCCCTCGGACAGGGGGTAATTCACCCCTCCACTTT. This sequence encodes CASSPRTGGNSPLHF.

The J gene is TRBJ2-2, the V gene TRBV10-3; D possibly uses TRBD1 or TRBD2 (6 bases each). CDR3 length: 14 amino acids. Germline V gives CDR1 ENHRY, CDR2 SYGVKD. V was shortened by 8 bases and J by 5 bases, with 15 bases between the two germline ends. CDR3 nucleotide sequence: TGTGCCATCCCTACCGGGGGCTCGACCGGGGAGCTGTTTTTT. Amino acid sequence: CAIPTGGSTGELFF.

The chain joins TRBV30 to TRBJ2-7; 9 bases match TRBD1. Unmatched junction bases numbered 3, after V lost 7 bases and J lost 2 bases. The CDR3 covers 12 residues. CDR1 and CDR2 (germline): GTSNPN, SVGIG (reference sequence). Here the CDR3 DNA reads TGTGCCTACGGACAGGGGCCCTACGAGCAGTACTTC. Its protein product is CAYGQGPYEQYF.

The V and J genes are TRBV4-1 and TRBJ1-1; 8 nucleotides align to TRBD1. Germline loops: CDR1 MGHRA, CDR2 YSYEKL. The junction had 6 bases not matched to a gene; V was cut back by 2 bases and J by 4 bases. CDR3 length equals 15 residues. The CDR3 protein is CASSQRTGWATEAFF. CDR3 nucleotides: TGCGCCAGCAGCCAACGGACAGGGTGGGCCACTGAAGCTTTCTTT.

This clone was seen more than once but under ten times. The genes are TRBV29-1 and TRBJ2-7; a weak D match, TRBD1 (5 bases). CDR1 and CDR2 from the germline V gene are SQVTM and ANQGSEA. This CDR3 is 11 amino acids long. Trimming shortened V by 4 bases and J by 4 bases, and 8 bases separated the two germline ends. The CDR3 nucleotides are TGCAGCGTTGGTAAGGGGTACGAGCAGTACTTC. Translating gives CSVGKGYEQYF.

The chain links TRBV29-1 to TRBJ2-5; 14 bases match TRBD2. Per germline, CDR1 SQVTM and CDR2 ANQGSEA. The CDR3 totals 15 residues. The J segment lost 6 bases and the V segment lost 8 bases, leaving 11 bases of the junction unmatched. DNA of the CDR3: TGCAGCACTGAAAAGACTAGCGGGGGGGCAAAGACCCAGTACTTC. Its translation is CSTEKTSGGAKTQYF.

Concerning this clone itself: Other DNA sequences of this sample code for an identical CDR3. This chain's CDR3 is CAWSVLVNTEAFF. The DNA for the CDR3 is TGTGCCTGGAGTGTACTAGTGAACACTGAAGCTTTCTTT. The genes are TRBV30 and TRBJ1-1; D is unresolved. With 0 bases removed from V and 0 bases from J, the gap between germline ends came to 5 bases. Germline loops: CDR1 GTSNPN, CDR2 SVGIG (reference sequence). The length of the CDR3 is 13 residues.

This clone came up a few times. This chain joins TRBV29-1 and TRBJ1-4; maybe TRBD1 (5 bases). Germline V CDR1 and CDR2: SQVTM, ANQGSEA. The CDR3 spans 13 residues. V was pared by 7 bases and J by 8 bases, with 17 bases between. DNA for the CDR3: TGCAGCGCAAGCCCGGGGGATAGAGAAAAACTGTTTTTT. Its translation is CSASPGDREKLFF.

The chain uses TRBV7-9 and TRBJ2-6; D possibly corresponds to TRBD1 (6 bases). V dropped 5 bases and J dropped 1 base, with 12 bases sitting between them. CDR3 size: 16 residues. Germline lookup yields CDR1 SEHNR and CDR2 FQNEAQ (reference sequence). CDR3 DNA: TGTGCCAGCAGCCAAGGACAGCCATCTGGGGCCAACGTCCTGACTTTC. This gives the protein CASSQGQPSGANVLTF.

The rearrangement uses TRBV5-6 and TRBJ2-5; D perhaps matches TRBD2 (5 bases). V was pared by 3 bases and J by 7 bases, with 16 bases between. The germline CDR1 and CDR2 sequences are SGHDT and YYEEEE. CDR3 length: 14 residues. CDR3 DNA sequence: TGTGCCAGCAGCTCGCCCGGGGTCCTAAGGACCCAGTACTTC. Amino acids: CASSSPGVLRTQYF.

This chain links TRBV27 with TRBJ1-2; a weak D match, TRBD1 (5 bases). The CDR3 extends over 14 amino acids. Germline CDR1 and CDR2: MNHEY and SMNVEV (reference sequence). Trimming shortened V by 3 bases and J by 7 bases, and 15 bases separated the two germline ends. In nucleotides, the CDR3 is TGTGCCAGCAGTTTGGGAGGGGCGCGGTTTGGCTACACCTTC. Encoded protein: CASSLGGARFGYTF.

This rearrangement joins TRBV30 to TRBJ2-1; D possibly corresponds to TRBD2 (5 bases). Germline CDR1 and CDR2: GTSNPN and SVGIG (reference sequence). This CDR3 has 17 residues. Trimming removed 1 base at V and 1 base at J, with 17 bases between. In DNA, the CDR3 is TGTGCCTGGAGTGGCGGAGTGAGGGCGTCATCCTACAATGAGCAGTTCTTC. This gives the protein CAWSGGVRASSYNEQFF.

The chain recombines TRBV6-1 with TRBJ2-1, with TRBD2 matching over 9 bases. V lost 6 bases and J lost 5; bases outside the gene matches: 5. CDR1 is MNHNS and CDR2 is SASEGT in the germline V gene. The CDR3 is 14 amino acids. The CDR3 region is CASRLAGVNNEQFF. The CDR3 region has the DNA TGTGCCAGCAGATTAGCGGGGGTCAACAATGAGCAGTTCTTC.

The CDR3 sequence: CAWSVGPSGYTF. As DNA, the CDR3 is TGTGCCTGGAGTGTAGGTCCGTCTGGCTACACCTTC. The gene calls are TRBV30 and TRBJ1-2; no clear D gene. The CDR3 is 12 residues long. The germline V gene encodes CDR1 GTSNPN and CDR2 SVGIG (reference sequence). Trimming removed 0 bases from V and 7 bases from J, with 9 bases in between.

The CDR3 region is CASSLAGRNTIYF. The CDR3 nucleotides are TGTGCCAGCAGCTTGGCGGGGAGAAACACCATATATTTT. This chain connects TRBV5-6 to TRBJ1-3; no definite D call. The CDR3 has 13 residues. V lost 0 bases and J 5 bases, leaving 6 bases between the germline ends. The germline V gene has CDR1 SGHDT and CDR2 YYEEEE.

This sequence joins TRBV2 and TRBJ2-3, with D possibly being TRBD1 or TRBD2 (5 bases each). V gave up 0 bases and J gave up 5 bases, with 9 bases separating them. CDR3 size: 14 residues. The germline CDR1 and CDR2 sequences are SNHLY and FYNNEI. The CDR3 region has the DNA TGTGCCAGCAGTGAAGCTCGGGGCGTAGATACGCAGTATTTT. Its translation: CASSEARGVDTQYF.

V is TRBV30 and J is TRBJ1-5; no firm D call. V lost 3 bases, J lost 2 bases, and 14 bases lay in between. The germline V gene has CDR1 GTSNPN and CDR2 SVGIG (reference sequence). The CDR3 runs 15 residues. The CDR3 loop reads CAWSLPTWGNQPQHF. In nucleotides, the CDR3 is TGTGCCTGGAGCCTACCTACGTGGGGCAATCAGCCCCAGCATTTT.